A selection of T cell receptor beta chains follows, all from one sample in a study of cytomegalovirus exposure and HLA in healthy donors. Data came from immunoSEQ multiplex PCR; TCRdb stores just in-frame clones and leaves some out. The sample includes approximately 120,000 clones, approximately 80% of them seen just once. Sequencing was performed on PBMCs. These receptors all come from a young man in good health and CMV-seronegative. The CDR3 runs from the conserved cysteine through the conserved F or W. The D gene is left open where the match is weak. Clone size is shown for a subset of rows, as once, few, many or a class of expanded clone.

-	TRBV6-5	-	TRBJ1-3	TGTGCCAGCGGGGGGACTGGTGGAAACACCATATATTTT	CASGGTGGNTIYF
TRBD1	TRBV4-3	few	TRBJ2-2	TGCGCCAGCAGCCTCGGGACAGGGAACGGGGAGCTGTTTTTT	CASSLGTGNGELFF
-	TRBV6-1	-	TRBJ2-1	TGTGCCAGCAGTACCCGTCGTGACAGCTACAATGAGCAGTTCTTC	CASSTRRDSYNEQFF
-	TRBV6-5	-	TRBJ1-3	TGTGCCAGCAGTTACGCCAGGCCCTCCTCTGGAAACACCATATATTTT	CASSYARPSSGNTIYF
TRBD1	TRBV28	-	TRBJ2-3	TGTGCCAGCAGTTTACAGGGGGTGGGATCGAATACGCAGTATTTT	CASSLQGVGSNTQYF
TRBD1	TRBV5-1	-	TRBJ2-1	TGCGCCAGCAGCTTTAATGCGCTCGGGGACAGGGGCTACAATGAGCAGTTCTTC	CASSFNALGDRGYNEQFF
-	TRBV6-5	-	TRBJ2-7	TGTGCCAGCAGAAGACAAGGATACGAGCAGTACTTC	CASRRQGYEQYF
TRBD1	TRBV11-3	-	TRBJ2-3	TGTGCCAGCAGCACCGACGACAGGGCGGCCGGCACAGATACGCAGTATTTT	CASSTDDRAAGTDTQYF
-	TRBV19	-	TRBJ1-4	TGTGCCAGTATTAAGGGGGACGGATCTAATGAAAAACTGTTTTTT	CASIKGDGSNEKLFF
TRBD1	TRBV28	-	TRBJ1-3	TGTGCCAGCAGTTTAGGGACAGGGATCATGGGAAACACCATATATTTT	CASSLGTGIMGNTIYF
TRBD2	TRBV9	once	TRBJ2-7	TGTGCCAGCAGCGTAGAGGGAGGGCTCTACGAGCAGTACTTC	CASSVEGGLYEQYF
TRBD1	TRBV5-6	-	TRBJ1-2	TGTGCCAGCAGCTTGTTGGGACAGGGGAATGGCTACACCTTC	CASSLLGQGNGYTF
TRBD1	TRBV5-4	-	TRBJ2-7	TGTGCCAGCAGCTCAGGGACAGGGTTTCACGAGCAGTACTTC	CASSSGTGFHEQYF
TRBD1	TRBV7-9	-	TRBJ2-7	TGTGCCAGCAGCTTAGGCAGGGGGATCGACGAGCAGTACTTC	CASSLGRGIDEQYF
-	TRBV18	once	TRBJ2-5	TGTGCCAGCTCACCAGAAGAGGAGACCCAGTACTTC	CASSPEEETQYF
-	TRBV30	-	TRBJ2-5	TGTGCCTGGACCGTGGGGGGGCTAGAGACCCAGTACTTC	CAWTVGGLETQYF
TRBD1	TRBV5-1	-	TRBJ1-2	TGCGCCAGCAGCATTACCGGGACAGGGAATAACTATGGCTACACCTTC	CASSITGTGNNYGYTF